This entry is about one TCR beta chain. The antigen remains undetermined. This sequence may be a read error, since a much larger clone differs from it by one base. Germline CDR1 reads SGHRS; CDR2 reads YFSETQ. Unmatched junction bases numbered 5, after V lost 4 bases and J lost 4 bases. The CDR3 covers 16 residues. These data originate in a study of read filtering for tumor transcriptome and immune sequencing. Study findings and constraints: Compared with RNA-seq, IR-seq gave much higher clonotype depth and reliability.

Molecular barcoded adaptors covering alpha/delta and beta/gamma chains were used on approximately 400 ng RNA. TCRdb reprocessed the reads via MiXCR and lists one record per CDR3 protein. The sample records roughly 130,000 distinct CDR3 sequences, over 10% being singletons. Sequenced: a population of CD138-negative cells sorted from bone marrow. V and J are TRBV5-1 and TRBJ2-2, with 12 nucleotides matching TRBD2. The origin of this receptor is a donor older than 35 with multiple myeloma. The CDR3 here is CASSLTSGRPTGELFF. In DNA form, the CDR3 reads TGCGCCAGCAGCCTCACTAGCGGGAGGCCCACCGGGGAGCTGTTTTTT.